This T cell receptor beta chain originates from a study of cytomegalovirus exposure and HLA in healthy donors. Study conclusions and caveats: Donors were assumed by presence/absence analyses to have roughly uniform sequencing depth. HLA alleles showed associations with about 17,000 TCR beta sequences in a later analysis, at a 0.05 false discovery rate.

Comment on this clone: Antigen specificity is unknown.

Vbeta (60) and Jbeta (13) primers were used in the PCR. Method: immunoSEQ multiplex PCR; TCRdb's copy keeps in-frame clones and lacks some. The sample yields roughly 120,000 clones, 73% seen once. Material for sequencing was PBMCs. This sequence was found in a man aged 35 to 55 in good health and CMV-seronegative.

In DNA form, the CDR3 reads TGTGCCAGCAGCTTAAGGGGTCGGCAGGGAAGTTCACCCCTCCACTTT. Translation gives CASSLRGRQGSSPLHF. V and J are TRBV7-8 and TRBJ1-6, with a possible D match to TRBD1 (5 bases). Trimming removed 2 bases at V and 9 bases at J, with 17 bases between. Per germline, CDR1 SGHVS and CDR2 FQNEAQ. The CDR3 is made up of 16 amino acids.